This T cell receptor (beta chain) was profiled in a study of regulatory T cells in long-lasting Graves disease. Time point here: persistent/refractory GD, antithyroid drugs over 5 years with positive TRAb. PBMCs were the source of the RNA used for TCR sequencing. Study-wide points: Patients with persistent disease showed a bias toward TRBV28, TRBJ1-2 and TRBJ2-5.

V shed 9 bases and J shed 4 bases, with 9 bases lying between them. This CDR3 is 11 amino acids long. Germline V gene lookup returns CDR1 SGHTA and CDR2 FQGNSA. Researchers made TCR beta libraries by using iRepertoire HTBI primers and running Arm-PCR on CDR3 regions. TCRdb itself ran the multiplex PCR reads through MiXCR, one entry per CDR3 protein. The table records a few hundred thousand distinct CDR3 sequences, roughly 21% of them present only once. About this clonotype: As yet, its antigen is unknown. Because it lacks the conserved phenylalanine or tryptophan at the end, this CDR3 is likely a read error.

The chain recombines TRBV7-2 with TRBJ2-5; D might be TRBD2 (5 bases). The sequencing used peripheral blood mononuclear cells (PBMCs), collected when the disease was refractory, from a patient treated with antithyroid drugs. The TCR sequence derives from a female donor with Graves disease. CDR3 DNA sequence: TGTGCCAGTAGCGTTGGAGAGACCCAGTACCTC. This codes for CASSVGETQYL.